This TCR beta chain appears in the sequencing data of a study of identical twins. Each CDR3 protein is one row after TCRdb ran MiXCR on the 5' RACE reads. This table holds under 800,000 distinct CDR3 sequences, 21% found once. In this sample, this clonotype turned up a few times. Its antigen remains unknown. General observations from the study: Cross-sectional statistics, not tracking of the same donors, supported the conclusions.

The germline CDR1 and CDR2 sequences are SGHTS and YDEGEE. This CDR3 contains 15 residues. V dropped 1 base and J dropped 11; count of bases not matched to a gene: 10. In addition, the sample was reused for a study of T cells expressing NK-cell markers. That report notes: It was sorted CD3+CD56+NKG2C+, CD3+CD56+NKG2C- and CD3+CD56-NKG2C+ T cells that supplied the TCR beta repertoires. In five or six donors, dominant CD3+CD56+NKG2C+ clonotypes ranked among the top 10 CD8+ clonotypes. Certain NKG2C+ T cell clones were expanded, and their HCMV specificity remained unclear.

The sequenced sample was PBMCs. This clonotype originated in a woman aged 18-35 years in good health. The chain carries TRBV5-8 and TRBJ1-4, with 8 bases fitting TRBD1. CDR3 bases: TGTGCCAGCAGCTTGTATCCGACAGGGGTAACGAAACTGTTTTTT. Protein: CASSLYPTGVTKLFF.